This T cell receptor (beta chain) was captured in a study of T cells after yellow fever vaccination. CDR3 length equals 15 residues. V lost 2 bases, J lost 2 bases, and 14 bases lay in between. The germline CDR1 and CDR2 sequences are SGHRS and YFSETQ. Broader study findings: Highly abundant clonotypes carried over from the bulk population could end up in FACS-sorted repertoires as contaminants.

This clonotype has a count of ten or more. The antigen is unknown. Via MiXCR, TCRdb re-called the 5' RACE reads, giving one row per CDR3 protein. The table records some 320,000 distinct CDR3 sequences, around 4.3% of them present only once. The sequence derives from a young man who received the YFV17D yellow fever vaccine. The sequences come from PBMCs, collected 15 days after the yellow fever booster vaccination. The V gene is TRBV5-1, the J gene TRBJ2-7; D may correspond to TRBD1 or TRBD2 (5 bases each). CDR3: CASSLGTAATYEQYV. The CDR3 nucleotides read TGCGCCAGCAGCTTAGGGACGGCAGCAACCTACGAGCAGTACGTC.